What follows is one TCR beta chain and its context. Its antigen is as yet unknown. Treatment described: roughly 20 received Ad26.COV2.S at low or high dose, single or two shots; about 5 received placebo; per-sample allocation not given. Day 63 following the first vaccine or placebo injection was when the samples were taken. This entry is derived from a study of Ad26.COV2.S vaccination and SARS-CoV-2 variants. Turning to the study itself: The trial was COV1001 and the donor's arm was Ad26.COV2.S. Participants got Ad26.COV2.S intramuscularly, once or twice 56 days apart. Study findings and constraints: Vaccinees reportedly had broad spike-specific CD8+ and CD4+ T cell responses.

Here immunoSEQ multiplex PCR was the method, and the copy in TCRdb shows in-frame clones only, minus some. Of 300,000 to 500,000 clones in the sample, approximately 86% were seen once. Germline CDR1 and CDR2: MNHEY and SVGAGI. V shed 4 bases and J shed 2 bases, with 8 bases lying between them. The CDR3 runs to 13 residues. The rearrangement uses TRBV6-5 and TRBJ2-5; D not certain. The TCR was taken from a person aged 18 to 65 who received the Ad26.COV2.S COVID-19 vaccine or a placebo. Sequences were derived from peripheral blood, sampled in a trial of Ad26.COV2.S vaccine versus placebo. The CDR3 coding sequence is TGTGCCAGCAGTTGGGGTGGACAAGAGACCCAGTACTTC. This encodes CASSWGGQETQYF.